The sequence of this T cell receptor (beta chain) was determined in a study of cytomegalovirus exposure and HLA in healthy donors (dated by TCRdb to the late 2010s). For the study in its entirety: According to a later analysis, the approximately 130 validation repertoires were produced on the same platform as the roughly 720 repertoires of the first cohort. The aim of the study was to test whether cataloging public T cell receptors could identify signatures of past pathogen exposure. Besides the first cohort of around 700 subjects, a separate validation cohort made up of over 100 different subjects was used. The study combined high-throughput TCR immunosequencing, statistical association of individual TCRs with disease status, and machine learning to predict cytomegalovirus infection status. The paper's findings and limits, for the study overall: Three of the identified cytomegalovirus-associated TCR beta chains were confirmed in vitro to be specific for cytomegalovirus antigens. The classifier was reported to diagnose cytomegalovirus status with high specificity and sensitivity in both the original and validation cohorts. While some public TCRs were present in many individuals, most TCR sequences turned up only very rarely across donors. The validation cohort had no HLA typing available for a later analysis, so co-occurrence within that cohort was assessed over all 130 or so repertoires. In a later analysis, TCRs clustered in the first cohort were found to also tend to co-occur in the 120 validation repertoires, with 94% of cluster scores above 0. The authors suggested that the approach could potentially be generalized to other disease states and immunological phenotypes. In the study, some 160 TCR beta chains were listed as associated with cytomegalovirus.

The donors belonged to the validation cohort of roughly 120 subjects, which was separate from the approximately 700-subject first cohort. The library was generated by the immunoSEQ multiplex PCR assay. In the original analysis: A statistical classification framework was built to diagnose cytomegalovirus status from the catalog of TCR beta chain sequences. TCRdb obtained this table from immuneACCESS and retained in-frame rearrangements with V and J assigned. These tables miss some clones; where compared with another copy, unresolved V genes account for less than half of the shortfall, and the remainder is unexplained. From that table come the V and J calls and clone size; the DNA was used to work out D and trimming. The sample profile shows approximately 150,000 clones; roughly 89% of them were found once. Of the sample, roughly 4.8% falls within the top ten clones. Turning to this clone: The antigen it recognizes is unknown. The input lacks base qualities; no much larger clone sits a single base away.

V is pruned by 7 bases and J by 0 bases, leaving 24 bases of the junction without a gene match. Inclusive of the bounding cysteine and phenylalanine, the CDR3 is 21 residues long. The kept DNA is CDR3 alone, 63 bases in frame from the first base. The germline V gene provides CDR1 KGHSH and CDR2 LQKENI. The rearrangement joined TRBV18 to TRBJ1-1; TRBD1 fits 9 bases in the junction. The sequenced sample was PBMCs. The TCR sequence derives from a man aged 18 to 35 in good health and CMV-seropositive. The DNA is TGTGCCAGCTTCTCCCTCCGGGACAGGGCAAAGGGGAGGACCATGAACACTGAAGCTTTCTTT. Its product reads: CASFSLRDRAKGRTMNTEAFF.